These T cell receptor beta chains were read from a single sample in a study of regulatory T cells in long-lasting Graves disease. One entry per CDR3 protein results from TCRdb running MiXCR on the multiplex PCR reads. The profile shows approximately 230,000 distinct CDR3 sequences, approximately 20% of them singletons. Sample: peripheral blood mononuclear cells (PBMCs), taken at new diagnosis, from a patient treated with antithyroid drugs. The receptors stem from a female donor with Graves disease. Both conserved end residues are part of each CDR3. A D gene is named only where the DNA matches it firmly. Clone size is shown for a subset of rows, as once, few, many or a class of expanded clone.

CDR3aa: CASSQIGTGAIDEQFF; CDR3nt: TGCGCCAGCAGCCAGATCGGGACAGGAGCAATAGATGAGCAGTTCTTC; j_gene: TRBJ2-1; abundance: many; d_gene: TRBD1; v_gene: TRBV4-3
CDR3aa: CASSAQGVDYGYTF; CDR3nt: TGTGCCAGCAGTGCACAGGGTGTGGACTATGGCTACACCTTC; j_gene: TRBJ1-2; abundance: few; d_gene: -; v_gene: TRBV28
CDR3aa: CASSEDRMGLAGGEETQYF; CDR3nt: TGTGCCAGCAGTGAGGACAGAATGGGACTAGCGGGAGGAGAAGAGACCCAGTACTTC; j_gene: TRBJ2-5; abundance: -; d_gene: TRBD2; v_gene: TRBV2
CDR3aa: CASSLTSGSGETQYF; CDR3nt: TGTGCTAGCAGCTTAACTAGCGGGAGCGGGGAGACCCAGTACTTC; j_gene: TRBJ2-5; abundance: -; d_gene: TRBD2; v_gene: TRBV7-7
CDR3aa: CASSIRTGPYEQYF; CDR3nt: TGTGCCAGTAGTATACGGACAGGGCCCTACGAGCAGTACTTC; j_gene: TRBJ2-7; abundance: few; d_gene: TRBD1; v_gene: TRBV19
CDR3aa: CASSLAGSWGANVLTF; CDR3nt: TGTGCCAGCAGCTTAGCTGGTTCTTGGGGGGCCAACGTCCTGACTTTC; j_gene: TRBJ2-6; abundance: many; d_gene: -; v_gene: TRBV11-2
CDR3aa: CSARLAASYNEQFF; CDR3nt: TGCAGTGCTCGATTAGCGGCATCCTACAATGAGCAGTTCTTC; j_gene: TRBJ2-1; abundance: many; d_gene: -; v_gene: TRBV20-1
CDR3aa: CASSVGGRAGYEQYF; CDR3nt: TGTGCCAGCAGCGTTGGAGGGAGGGCCGGGTACGAGCAGTACTTC; j_gene: TRBJ2-7; abundance: -; d_gene: TRBD2; v_gene: TRBV11-2
CDR3aa: CASRRGRGDTEAFF; CDR3nt: TGTGCCAGCAGAAGGGGGCGCGGGGACACTGAAGCTTTCTTT; j_gene: TRBJ1-1; abundance: -; d_gene: TRBD1; v_gene: TRBV6-9
CDR3aa: CASRPSGTGFGYTF; CDR3nt: TGTGCCAGCAGGCCGAGTGGGACAGGGTTTGGCTACACCTTC; j_gene: TRBJ1-2; abundance: -; d_gene: TRBD1; v_gene: TRBV3-1
CDR3aa: CASSLTPGLGEQFF; CDR3nt: TGTGCCAGCAGCTTAACTCCGGGGCTAGGTGAGCAGTTCTTC; j_gene: TRBJ2-1; abundance: few; d_gene: -; v_gene: TRBV7-3
CDR3aa: CASRMGSNTGELFF; CDR3nt: TGTGCCAGCAGGATGGGATCTAACACCGGGGAGCTGTTTTTT; j_gene: TRBJ2-2; abundance: many; d_gene: -; v_gene: TRBV7-2
CDR3aa: CSVGPPHGYTF; CDR3nt: TGCAGCGTAGGACCCCCGCATGGCTACACCTTC; j_gene: TRBJ1-2; abundance: many; d_gene: -; v_gene: TRBV29-1
CDR3aa: CASSSWGGELFF; CDR3nt: TGTGCCAGCAGCTCGTGGGGGGGGGAGCTGTTTTTT; j_gene: TRBJ2-2; abundance: many; d_gene: -; v_gene: TRBV11-2
CDR3aa: CASSSGTADTQYF; CDR3nt: TGTGCCAGCAGCAGCGGGACGGCTGATACGCAGTATTTT; j_gene: TRBJ2-3; abundance: many; d_gene: TRBD2; v_gene: TRBV11-3
CDR3aa: CASSSIQVGYGYTF; CDR3nt: TGTGCCAGCAGCTCCATACAGGTTGGGTATGGCTACACCTTC; j_gene: TRBJ1-2; abundance: many; d_gene: -; v_gene: TRBV7-9
CDR3aa: CASSPAAGNQPQHF; CDR3nt: TGTGCCAGCTCACCAGCCGCCGGCAATCAGCCCCAGCATTTT; j_gene: TRBJ1-5; abundance: many; d_gene: -; v_gene: TRBV18
CDR3aa: CASSFRTANTGELFF; CDR3nt: TGTGCCAGCAGCTTCCGGACAGCCAACACCGGGGAGCTGTTTTTT; j_gene: TRBJ2-2; abundance: many; d_gene: -; v_gene: TRBV7-9
CDR3aa: CSATPRQGATEAFF; CDR3nt: TGCAGCGCCACACCACGACAGGGTGCGACTGAAGCTTTCTTT; j_gene: TRBJ1-1; abundance: many; d_gene: TRBD1; v_gene: TRBV29-1
CDR3aa: CASSQPSASEKLFF; CDR3nt: TGTGCCAGCAGTCAACCATCGGCGAGCGAAAAACTGTTTTTT; j_gene: TRBJ1-4; abundance: -; d_gene: -; v_gene: TRBV2
CDR3aa: CASSLVTGNQETQYF; CDR3nt: TGCGCCAGCAGCTTGGTGACAGGAAACCAAGAGACCCAGTACTTC; j_gene: TRBJ2-5; abundance: -; d_gene: -; v_gene: TRBV5-1
CDR3aa: CASSDSRLYNSPLHF; CDR3nt: TGTGCCAGCAGTGATTCCAGATTGTATAATTCACCCCTCCACTTT; j_gene: TRBJ1-6; abundance: few; d_gene: -; v_gene: TRBV2
CDR3aa: CASSLRGGYSPLHF; CDR3nt: TGTGCCAGCAGCTTGAGAGGGGGTTATTCACCCCTCCACTTT; j_gene: TRBJ1-6; abundance: -; d_gene: -; v_gene: TRBV5-4
CDR3aa: CASSNRDRGLGNQPQHF; CDR3nt: TGTGCCAGTAGTAACCGGGACAGGGGGCTCGGCAATCAGCCCCAGCATTTT; j_gene: TRBJ1-5; abundance: many; d_gene: TRBD1; v_gene: TRBV19
CDR3aa: CASSSDRVYNEQFF; CDR3nt: TGTGCCAGCAGCTCGGACAGGGTCTACAATGAGCAGTTCTTC; j_gene: TRBJ2-1; abundance: -; d_gene: TRBD1; v_gene: TRBV7-2
CDR3aa: CASSQDRRFEVGEQFF; CDR3nt: TGTGCCAGCAGCCAAGATCGCCGCTTCGAGGTTGGTGAGCAGTTCTTC; j_gene: TRBJ2-1; abundance: -; d_gene: -; v_gene: TRBV7-2
CDR3aa: CASSAGTSSYNEQFF; CDR3nt: TGTGCCAGCAGTGCGGGGACTAGCAGTTACAATGAGCAGTTCTTC; j_gene: TRBJ2-1; abundance: many; d_gene: TRBD2; v_gene: TRBV6-4
CDR3aa: CASSITAGDSYEQYF; CDR3nt: TGTGCCAGTAGTATAACGGCGGGAGATTCCTACGAGCAGTACTTC; j_gene: TRBJ2-7; abundance: many; d_gene: TRBD2; v_gene: TRBV19
CDR3aa: CASSVEGTSGTEQFF; CDR3nt: TGTGCCAGCAGCGTAGAGGGGACTAGCGGGACCGAGCAGTTCTTC; j_gene: TRBJ2-1; abundance: few; d_gene: TRBD2; v_gene: TRBV9
CDR3aa: CASKVAGGTEAFF; CDR3nt: TGTGCCAGCAAGGTCGCTGGGGGCACTGAAGCTTTCTTT; j_gene: TRBJ1-1; abundance: many; d_gene: -; v_gene: TRBV12-3/TRBV12-4
CDR3aa: CSASRDSGHETQYF; CDR3nt: TGCAGTGCTAGTAGAGACAGCGGTCATGAGACCCAGTACTTC; j_gene: TRBJ2-5; abundance: many; d_gene: -; v_gene: TRBV20-1
CDR3aa: CSAREGRGWNEQFF; CDR3nt: TGCAGTGCTAGAGAGGGCAGGGGTTGGAATGAGCAGTTCTTC; j_gene: TRBJ2-1; abundance: many; d_gene: -; v_gene: TRBV20-1
CDR3aa: CASSFDYSNQPQHF; CDR3nt: TGTGCCAGCAGCTTCGATTATAGCAATCAGCCCCAGCATTTT; j_gene: TRBJ1-5; abundance: many; d_gene: -; v_gene: TRBV7-8
CDR3aa: CASSTRTVTSQPQHF; CDR3nt: TGTGCCAGTAGTACCCGGACAGTTACTTCACAGCCCCAGCATTTT; j_gene: TRBJ1-5; abundance: many; d_gene: -; v_gene: TRBV19
CDR3aa: CASSFLSSTDTQYF; CDR3nt: TGTGCCAGCAGCTTTCTGAGTAGCACAGATACGCAGTATTTT; j_gene: TRBJ2-3; abundance: many; d_gene: -; v_gene: TRBV7-2
CDR3aa: CASSPLSYRTTDTQYF; CDR3nt: TGTGCCAGCAGCCCCCTATCGTATCGAACCACAGATACGCAGTATTTT; j_gene: TRBJ2-3; abundance: -; d_gene: -; v_gene: TRBV7-2
CDR3aa: CASNPSGSSHEQFF; CDR3nt: TGTGCCAGCAACCCTAGCGGGAGTTCCCATGAGCAGTTCTTC; j_gene: TRBJ2-1; abundance: few; d_gene: TRBD2; v_gene: TRBV27
CDR3aa: CASSARGSSSGNTIYF; CDR3nt: TGTGCCAGCAGCGCGCGGGGCTCCTCCTCTGGAAACACCATATATTTT; j_gene: TRBJ1-3; abundance: many; d_gene: -; v_gene: TRBV12-3/TRBV12-4
CDR3aa: CASSEDRMGLAGGLEQYF; CDR3nt: TGTGCCAGCAGTGAAGACAGAATGGGACTAGCGGGAGGGCTCGAGCAGTACTTC; j_gene: TRBJ2-7; abundance: -; d_gene: TRBD2; v_gene: TRBV2